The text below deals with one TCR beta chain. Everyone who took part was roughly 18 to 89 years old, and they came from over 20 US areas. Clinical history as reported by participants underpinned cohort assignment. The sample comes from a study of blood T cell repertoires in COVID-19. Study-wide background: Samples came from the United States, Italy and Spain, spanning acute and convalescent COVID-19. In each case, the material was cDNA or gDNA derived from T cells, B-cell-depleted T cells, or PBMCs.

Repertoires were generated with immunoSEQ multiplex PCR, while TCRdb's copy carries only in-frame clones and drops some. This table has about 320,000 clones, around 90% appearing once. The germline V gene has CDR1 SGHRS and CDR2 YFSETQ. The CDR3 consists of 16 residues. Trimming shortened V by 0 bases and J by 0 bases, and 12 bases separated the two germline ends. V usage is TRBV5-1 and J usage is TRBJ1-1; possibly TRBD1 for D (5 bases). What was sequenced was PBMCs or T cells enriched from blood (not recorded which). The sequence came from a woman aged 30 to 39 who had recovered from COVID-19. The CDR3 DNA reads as TGCGCCAGCAGCTTGGCCTGGGGCTCTATGAACACTGAAGCTTTCTTT. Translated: CASSLAWGSMNTEAFF.